The 19 T cell receptor beta chains reported below all come from one sample, sequenced in a study of T cells after posttransplantation cyclophosphamide. Treatment was busulfan-fludarabine conditioning, a marrow graft, and cyclophosphamide on days +3 and +4. Assay used: immunoSEQ multiplex PCR; TCRdb lists only in-frame clones, some missing. The top ten clones hold around a quarter of a sample with about 19,000 clones, about 68% of them seen once. The sample in question was PBMCs, obtained after an allogeneic stem cell transplant with post-transplant cyclophosphamide. These TCRs come from a male patient aged 25 to 39 who received an allogeneic stem cell transplant from a related donor, was CMV-positive, and had acute GVHD only. Some T cells could come from the graft donor.

This clone was found once. Here the CDR3 reads CASSPREGNTEAFF. The CDR3, as DNA: TGCGCCAGCAGCCCCCGGGAGGGGAACACTGAAGCTTTCTTT. The chain uses TRBV5-1 and TRBJ1-1, with unresolved D. Germline V lookup: CDR1 SGHRS, CDR2 YFSETQ. The CDR3 has 14 amino acids. V gave up 4 bases and J gave up 1 base, with 11 bases separating them.

The chain links TRBV19 to TRBJ1-4, with D possibly being TRBD1 (5 bases). The CDR3 has 14 residues. Germline loops: CDR1 LNHDA, CDR2 SQIVND (reference sequence). Trimming cost V 3 bases and J 8 bases, with 13 bases left between them. The CDR3 loop is CASSISTGNEKLFF. CDR3 nucleotide sequence: TGTGCCAGTAGTATCAGCACAGGAAACGAAAAACTGTTTTTT.

The J gene is TRBJ1-5, the V gene TRBV5-1; TRBD1 matches 7 bases. This CDR3 is 14 amino acids long. After removal of 4 bases from V and 3 bases from J, the junction contained 4 bases not matched to a gene. Germline-derived CDR1 and CDR2 are SGHRS and YFSETQ. CDR3 amino acids: CASSPGQINQPQHF. The CDR3, as DNA: TGCGCCAGCAGCCCGGGACAGATCAATCAGCCCCAGCATTTT.

The V call is TRBV10-2, the J call TRBJ2-6, with D perhaps TRBD2 (6 bases). V lost 4 bases, J lost 4 bases, and 17 bases lay in between. The CDR3 contains 17 residues. Per the germline V gene, CDR1 is WSHSY and CDR2 is SAAADI. CDR3 bases: TGCGCCAGCAGTGGGATATCACGGGGGTCGGGGGCCAACGTCCTGACTTTC. Translating gives CASSGISRGSGANVLTF.

The chain employs TRBV6-5 and TRBJ1-1, with D unclear. CDR1 is MNHEY, CDR2 SVGAGI, per germline. V was cut by 2 bases and J by 4 bases, with 11 bases left in between. CDR3 length equals 14 residues. The CDR3 bases are TGTGCCAGCAGTTACGGGCAGCTAATCACTGAAGCTTTCTTT. This encodes CASSYGQLITEAFF.

The chain has TRBV5-1 and TRBJ1-3; no definite D call. V gave up 5 bases and J gave up 3 bases, with 18 bases separating them. Per germline, CDR1 SGHRS and CDR2 YFSETQ. The CDR3 extends over 16 amino acids. CDR3 in DNA: TGCGCCAGCAGGTTGTGGGCCAAGGGAGGTGGAAACACCATATATTTT. It encodes CASRLWAKGGGNTIYF. The full variable domain, with the rest looked up from reference TRBV5-1 and TRBJ1-3, is KAGVTQTPRYLIKTRGQQVTLSCSPISGHRSVSWYQQTPGQGLQFLFEYFSETQRNKGNFPGRFSGRQFSNSRSEMNVSTLELGDSALYLCASRLWAKGGGNTIYFGEGSWLTVV.

This chain links TRBV6-5 with TRBJ2-1; 7 positions match TRBD1. The CDR3 totals 15 residues. V lost 4 bases, J lost 1 base, and 4 bases stayed unmatched. Germline-derived CDR1 and CDR2 are MNHEY and SVGAGI. For the CDR3, the DNA is TGTGCCAGCAGTTTGACAGGGAGTTCCTACAATGAGCAGTTCTTC. Amino acids: CASSLTGSSYNEQFF.

The V call is TRBV7-2, the J call TRBJ2-7; TRBD2 matches 10 bases. Per germline, CDR1 SGHTA and CDR2 FQGNSA. V shed 2 bases, J shed 3 bases, and the junction held 4 bases outside the gene matches. The length of the CDR3 is 15 residues. CDR3 amino acids: CASSLNSGGIYEQYF. As DNA, the CDR3 is TGTGCCAGCAGCTTAAATAGCGGGGGGATCTACGAGCAGTACTTC.

This chain joins TRBV6-1 and TRBJ1-2, with D uncertain. The CDR3 totals 14 residues. Trimming stripped 3 bases from V and 5 bases from J, with 13 bases between. Looked up from germline, CDR1 is MNHNS and CDR2 is SASEGT. The CDR3 spells CASSDRRVAYGYTF. The DNA of the CDR3 is TGTGCCAGCAGTGATCGGAGGGTAGCATATGGCTACACCTTC.

The rearrangement links TRBV29-1 to TRBJ2-5; unclear D gene. Germline CDR1 and CDR2: SQVTM and ANQGSEA. The CDR3 has 13 residues. The V gene lost 3 bases and the J gene lost 1 base, with 9 bases spanning the gap. CDR3 bases: TGCAGCGTTGATAGGAGCAGCCAAGAGACCCAGTACTTC. It is translated as CSVDRSSQETQYF.

This clone has just one count. V usage is TRBV5-1 and J usage is TRBJ2-5; TRBD2 matches at 15 bases. CDR1 and CDR2 from the germline V gene are SGHRS and YFSETQ. J lost 3 bases, V lost 4 bases, and 4 bases had no gene match. The CDR3 has 16 residues. In DNA, the CDR3 is TGCGCCAGCAGCCGTTGGACTAGCGGGGGGGAAGAGACCCAGTACTTC. This sequence encodes CASSRWTSGGEETQYF.

The chain recombines TRBV7-2 with TRBJ2-3; 14 nucleotides match TRBD2. Per the germline V gene, CDR1 is SGHTA and CDR2 is FQGNSA. The CDR3 contains 14 residues. V shed 5 bases, J shed 10 bases, and the junction held 5 bases outside the gene matches. CDR3 DNA sequence: TGTGCCAGCAGCCCCCGACTAGCGGGGGGGGCGCAGTATTTT. Its protein product is CASSPRLAGGAQYF. Drawing the rest from reference TRBV7-2 and TRBJ2-3, the complete variable domain is GAGVSQSPSNKVTEKGKDVELRCDPISGHTALYWYRQSLGQGLEFLIYFQGNSAPDKSGLPSDRFSAERTGGSVSTLTIQRTQQEDSAVYLCASSPRLAGGAQYFGPGTRLTVL.

V and J are TRBV5-8 and TRBJ2-1; 9 bases map to TRBD1. The trim removed 2 bases at V and 7 bases at J, leaving 10 bases unmatched. The CDR3 runs 16 residues. Germline V lookup: CDR1 SGHTS, CDR2 YDEGEE. CDR3 nucleotide sequence: TGTGCCAGCAGCTTAACCGGGACAGGGAGGCTAAATGAGCAGTTCTTC. The encoded protein is CASSLTGTGRLNEQFF.

The rearrangement links TRBV7-9 to TRBJ2-1; 8 bases line up with TRBD2. Trimming took 3 bases from V and 9 from J; bases not matched to a gene: 7. Germline CDR1 SEHNR, CDR2 FQNEAQ (reference sequence). This CDR3 spans 14 amino acids. The CDR3 bases are TGTGCCAGCAGCTTGCGGGTAGCGGGGCTTGAGCAGTTCTTC. This sequence encodes CASSLRVAGLEQFF. Full variable domain (outside the CDR3, taken from reference TRBV7-9 and TRBJ2-1): DTGVSQNPRHKITKRGQNVTFRCDPISEHNRLYWYRQTLGQGPEFLTYFQNEAQLEKSRLLSDRFSAERPKGSFSTLEIQRTEQGDSAMYLCASSLRVAGLEQFFGPGTRLTVL.

This chain links TRBV5-5 with TRBJ2-1; 7 positions match TRBD2. Germline V gene lookup returns CDR1 SGHKS and CDR2 YYEKEE (reference sequence). The CDR3 is made up of 15 amino acids. J lost 4 bases, V lost 4 bases, and 8 bases had no gene match. The CDR3 DNA sequence: TGTGCCAGCAGCATTGTCCTGGGGGGGTACAATGAGCAGTTCTTC. It translates to CASSIVLGGYNEQFF.

The CDR3 reads CASRSTRSLGETQYF. As DNA, the CDR3 is TGTGCCAGCAGATCGACTAGGTCCTTGGGAGAGACCCAGTACTTC. The chain carries TRBV2 and TRBJ2-5; the D gene is possibly TRBD2 (6 bases). There are 15 residues in the CDR3. Germline V lookup: CDR1 SNHLY, CDR2 FYNNEI. Trimming pared 6 bases from V and 4 bases from J, leaving 18 bases between.

J is TRBJ2-1 and V is TRBV5-1, with D possibly matching TRBD2 (6 bases). The CDR3 is made up of 14 amino acids. V was trimmed by 3 bases and J by 4 bases, leaving 11 bases between them. CDR1 and CDR2 (germline): SGHRS, YFSETQ. Here the CDR3 reads CASSSELAYNEQFF. CDR3 bases: TGCGCCAGCAGCTCCGAACTAGCTTACAATGAGCAGTTCTTC.

This clone counts as medium-sized. The CDR3 sequence: CSVELNRNTEAFF. The CDR3 DNA reads TGCAGCGTTGAATTGAACAGGAACACTGAAGCTTTCTTT. V usage is TRBV29-1 and J usage is TRBJ1-1; unclear D gene. In germline, CDR1 is SQVTM, CDR2 ANQGSEA. The CDR3 spans 13 residues. The V and J ends lost 2 bases and 1 base respectively, with 8 bases between them.

The CDR3 DNA reads as TGTGCCAGCAGCCAAGAAGGGGGTCAGAGCTACAATGAGCAGTTCTTC. Its translation: CASSQEGGQSYNEQFF. This chain connects TRBV5-4 to TRBJ2-1; D might be TRBD1 (6 bases). This CDR3 contains 16 residues. V lost 4 bases to trimming and J lost 3 bases, with 17 bases between them. Germline CDR1 reads SGHNT; CDR2 reads YYREEE (reference sequence).